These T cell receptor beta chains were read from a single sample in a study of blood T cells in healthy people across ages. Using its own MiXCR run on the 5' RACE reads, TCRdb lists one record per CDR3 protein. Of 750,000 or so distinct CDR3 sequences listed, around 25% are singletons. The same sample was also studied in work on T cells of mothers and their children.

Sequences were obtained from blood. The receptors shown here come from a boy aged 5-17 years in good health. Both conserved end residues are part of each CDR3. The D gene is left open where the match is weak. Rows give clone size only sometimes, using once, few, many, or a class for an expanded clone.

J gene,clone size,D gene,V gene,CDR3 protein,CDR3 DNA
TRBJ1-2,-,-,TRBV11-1,CASSSFRGTPYGYTF,TGTGCCAGCAGCTCCTTCCGCGGGACACCCTATGGCTACACCTTC
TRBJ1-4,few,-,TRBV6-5,CASYRARNEKLFF,TGTGCCAGCTACAGAGCCCGTAATGAAAAACTGTTTTTT
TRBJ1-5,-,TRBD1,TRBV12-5,CASGLDRDRDLQPQHF,TGTGCTAGTGGTTTGGACCGGGACAGGGATCTTCAGCCCCAGCATTTT
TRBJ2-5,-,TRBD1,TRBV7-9,CASSVPGDRLQETQYF,TGTGCCAGCAGCGTCCCGGGGGACAGGCTACAAGAGACCCAGTACTTC
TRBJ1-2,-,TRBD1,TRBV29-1,CSARDRGYYGYTF,TGCAGCGCACGGGACAGGGGGTACTATGGCTACACCTTC
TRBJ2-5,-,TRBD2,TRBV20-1,CSTQQQAGGPATQYF,TGCAGTACACAGCAACAAGCGGGGGGGCCTGCGACCCAGTACTTC
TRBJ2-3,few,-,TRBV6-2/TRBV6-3,CASSPGLSGGADTQYF,TGTGCCAGCAGCCCTGGCCTTAGCGGCGGCGCAGATACGCAGTATTTT
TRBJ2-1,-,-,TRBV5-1,CASSFSEGTYNEQFF,TGCGCCAGCAGCTTTAGCGAAGGGACCTACAATGAGCAGTTCTTC
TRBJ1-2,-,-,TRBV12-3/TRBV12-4,CASTPLAEGYGYTF,TGTGCCAGCACCCCCTTAGCAGAGGGTTATGGCTACACCTTC
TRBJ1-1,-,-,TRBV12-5,CASGRIEAFF,TGTGCTAGTGGCCGGATTGAAGCTTTCTTT
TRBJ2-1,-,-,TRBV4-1,CASSRTRGANNEQFF,TGCGCCAGCAGCCGCACTAGGGGGGCTAACAATGAGCAGTTCTTC
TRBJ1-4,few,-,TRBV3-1,CASSQGGGEKLFF,TGTGCCAGCAGCCAAGGCGGCGGGGAAAAACTGTTTTTT
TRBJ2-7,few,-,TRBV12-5,CASGNEQGPSYEQYF,TGTGCTAGTGGGAACGAGCAGGGACCCTCCTACGAGCAGTACTTC
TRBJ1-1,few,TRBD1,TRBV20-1,CSADLQGVRNTEAFF,TGCAGTGCTGATCTACAGGGGGTTAGGAACACTGAAGCTTTCTTT
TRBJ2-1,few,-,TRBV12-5,CASGLKLPGDNEQFF,TGTGCTAGTGGTTTGAAACTCCCCGGGGACAATGAGCAGTTCTTC
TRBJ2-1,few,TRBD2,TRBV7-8,CASSFGLAGGPYNEQFF,TGTGCCAGCAGCTTTGGACTAGCGGGGGGACCCTACAATGAGCAGTTCTTC
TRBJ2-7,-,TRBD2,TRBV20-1,CSARVRTSVSYLDEQYF,TGCAGTGCTAGGGTCCGGACTAGCGTAAGTTACCTAGACGAGCAGTACTTC
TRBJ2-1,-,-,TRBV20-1,CSARPDNYFSSYNEQFF,TGCAGTGCCCGGCCCGACAACTACTTCAGCTCCTACAATGAGCAGTTCTTC
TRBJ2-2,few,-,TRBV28,CASSFGLGVRKSTGELFF,TGTGCCAGCAGTTTCGGCTTAGGGGTCCGGAAAAGCACCGGGGAGCTGTTTTTT
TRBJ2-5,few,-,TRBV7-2,CASSLYELSGETQYF,TGTGCCAGCAGCCTGTACGAGCTATCTGGGGAGACCCAGTACTTC
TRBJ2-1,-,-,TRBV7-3,CAGSSGAAYNEQFF,TGTGCCGGCAGTTCCGGGGCAGCCTACAATGAGCAGTTCTTC
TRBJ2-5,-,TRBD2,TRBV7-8,CASSRGGEWREETQYF,TGTGCCAGCAGCCGCGGGGGGGAATGGAGAGAAGAGACCCAGTACTTC
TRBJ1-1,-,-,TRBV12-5,CASGLTLKIGGNTEAFF,TGTGCTAGTGGTTTGACCCTAAAGATCGGGGGAAACACTGAAGCTTTCTTT
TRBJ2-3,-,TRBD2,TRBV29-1,CSVEDWGGQSSTDTQYF,TGCAGCGTTGAAGACTGGGGGGGTCAATCTAGCACAGATACGCAGTATTTT
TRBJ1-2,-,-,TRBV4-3,CASSQDLENYYGYTF,TGCGCCAGCAGCCAAGATCTAGAAAACTACTATGGCTACACCTTC
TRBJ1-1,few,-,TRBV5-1,CASRPVGNTEAFF,TGCGCCAGCAGGCCGGTGGGGAACACTGAAGCTTTCTTT
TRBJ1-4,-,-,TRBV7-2,CASSLILGQPNEKLFF,TGTGCCAGCAGCTTAATATTGGGCCAACCTAATGAAAAACTGTTTTTT
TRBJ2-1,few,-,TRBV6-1,CASSPSSVALNNEQFF,TGTGCCAGCAGTCCCTCTAGCGTAGCGTTAAACAATGAGCAGTTCTTC
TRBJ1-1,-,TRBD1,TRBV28,CASRDRRNTEAFF,TGTGCCAGCAGGGACAGGAGGAACACTGAAGCTTTCTTT
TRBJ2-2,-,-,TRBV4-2,CASSLELGVGELFF,TGTGCCAGCAGCCTCGAATTGGGTGTCGGGGAGCTGTTTTTT
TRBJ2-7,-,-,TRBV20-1,CSASLDRWDSPLF,TGCAGTGCTAGTTTGGACAGGTGGGACTCACCTTTATTC
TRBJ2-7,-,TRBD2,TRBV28,CASGGLGTYEQYF,TGTGCCAGCGGAGGACTAGGCACCTACGAGCAGTACTTC
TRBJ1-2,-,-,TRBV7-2,CASSLEKGTNYGYTF,TGTGCCAGCAGCTTAGAGAAGGGCACTAACTATGGCTACACCTTC
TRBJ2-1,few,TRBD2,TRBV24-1,CATSDLLAGEQFF,TGTGCCACCAGTGATTTACTAGCGGGTGAGCAGTTCTTC
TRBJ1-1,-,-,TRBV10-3,CAISELGTTEAFF,TGTGCCATCAGTGAGTTGGGGACCACTGAAGCTTTCTTT
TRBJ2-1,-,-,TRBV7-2,CASSLGWVGGEQFF,TGTGCCAGCAGCTTGGGTTGGGTAGGGGGTGAGCAGTTCTTC
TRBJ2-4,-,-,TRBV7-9,CASSASSDIQYF,TGTGCCAGCAGTGCCAGTTCGGACATTCAGTACTTC
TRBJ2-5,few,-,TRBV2,CASSQSLGEETQYF,TGTGCCAGCAGCCAGTCCCTAGGGGAAGAGACCCAGTACTTC
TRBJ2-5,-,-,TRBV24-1,CATSDLRDDQETQYF,TGTGCCACCAGTGATTTGAGAGACGACCAAGAGACCCAGTACTTC
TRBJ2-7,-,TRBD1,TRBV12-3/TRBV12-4,CASSSGTAPTYEQYF,TGTGCCAGCAGTTCGGGGACAGCCCCAACCTACGAGCAGTACTTC
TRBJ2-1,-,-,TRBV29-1,CSVGGGRDNEQFF,TGCAGCGTTGGGGGGGGCAGGGACAATGAGCAGTTCTTC
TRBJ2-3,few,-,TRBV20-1,CSARDGRGRTDTQYF,TGCAGTGCTAGAGACGGCCGCGGGCGCACAGATACGCAGTATTTT
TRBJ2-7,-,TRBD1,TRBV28,CASSGRQGGLGEQYF,TGTGCCAGCAGTGGTAGACAGGGGGGCCTCGGCGAGCAGTACTTC
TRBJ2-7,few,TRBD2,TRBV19,CASSIVRGGFSYEQYF,TGTGCCAGTAGTATAGTAAGGGGAGGGTTTTCCTACGAGCAGTACTTC
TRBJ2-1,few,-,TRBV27,CASSSSDGIEQFF,TGTGCCAGCAGTTCCTCCGACGGTATTGAGCAGTTCTTC
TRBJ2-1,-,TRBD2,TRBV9,CASSPTSGRADNEQFF,TGTGCCAGCTCACCAACTAGCGGGAGGGCCGACAATGAGCAGTTCTTC
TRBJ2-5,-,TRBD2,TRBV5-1,CASSLLRGGLAADQETQYF,TGCGCCAGCAGCTTGCTGCGCGGTGGACTAGCGGCAGATCAAGAGACCCAGTACTTC
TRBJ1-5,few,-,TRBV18,CASSPGNFSNQPQHF,TGTGCCAGCTCACCAGGAAATTTCAGCAATCAGCCCCAGCATTTT